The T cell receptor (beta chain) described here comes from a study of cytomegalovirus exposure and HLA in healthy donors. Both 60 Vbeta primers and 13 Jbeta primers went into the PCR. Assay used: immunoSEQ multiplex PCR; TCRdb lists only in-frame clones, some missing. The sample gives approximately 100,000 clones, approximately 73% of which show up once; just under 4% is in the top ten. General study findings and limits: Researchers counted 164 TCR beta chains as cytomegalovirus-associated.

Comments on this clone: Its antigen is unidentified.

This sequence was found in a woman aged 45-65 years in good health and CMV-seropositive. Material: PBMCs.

This CDR3 is CASSFSEETQYF. CDR3 DNA sequence: TGCGCCAGCAGCTTCTCAGAAGAGACCCAGTACTTC. This chain uses TRBV5-1 with TRBJ2-5, with D unclear. V was clipped by 2 bases and J by 3 bases, with 5 bases between them. This CDR3 has 12 residues. Germline V gives CDR1 SGHRS, CDR2 YFSETQ.